Listed here is a single T cell receptor (beta chain). The antigen remains unidentified. This sample was included in a study of T cell responses to AZD1222 COVID-19 vaccine. CDR1 is ENHRY and CDR2 is SYGVKD in the germline V gene. V was pared by 10 bases and J by 6 bases, with 10 bases of the junction left unmatched. CDR3 size: 13 residues. Assay used: immunoSEQ multiplex PCR; TCRdb lists only in-frame clones, some missing. The sample lists under 95,000 clones; 70% to 90% were seen once. Overall study findings and caveats: Just a handful of AZD1222 recipients were seropositive at baseline. Of spike-specific TCRs, nearly half reportedly target regions left unmutated in variants. Across spike, vaccine-associated CD4 TCRs were found, dominant at 160-218 and 743-854.

This receptor was obtained from an adult who received the AZD1222 COVID-19 vaccine. The chain recombines TRBV10-3 with TRBJ1-2, with TRBD1 matching 8 bases. Material: peripheral blood, obtained 28 days after the second AZD1222 dose. CDR3 sequence: CATKDRVFHGYTF. CDR3 DNA: TGTGCCACGAAGGACAGGGTGTTCCATGGCTACACCTTC.